This TCR beta chain originates from a study of human T cells and chemical hapten exposure. Comments on this clonotype: Given a much more abundant clone one base away, this may be a read error.

The library put unique molecular identifiers onto individual cDNA molecules. TCRdb itself ran the RACE reads through MiXCR, one entry per CDR3 protein. The sample has approximately 110,000 distinct CDR3 sequences, 11% seen once; the top ten hold roughly 3.5%. This sample's time point: patch test 1, 2 weeks after DPC sensitization. Treatment of the sample: therapeutic diphenylcyclopropenone sensitization with weekly scalp DPC. Venepuncture was done earlier than the placement of each patch test. Germline V CDR1 and CDR2: DFQATT, SNEGSKA (reference sequence). The CDR3 is made up of 11 amino acids. Between the trimmed V and J ends, which lost 6 bases and 11 bases, there was a span of 14 bases.

This rearrangement joins TRBV20-1 to TRBJ2-1, with D unresolved. Sequenced here: whole blood, sampled in connection with sensitization to the hapten diphenylcyclopropenone (DPC). The TCR originated in a woman in her forties with alopecia areata. Some clones in this sample may be carry-over from other donors' samples. The CDR3 DNA is TGCAGTGCCATGACTGGGAATAAGCAGTTCTTC. Translated, it gives CSAMTGNKQFF.